The rows below give T cell receptor beta chains drawn from one sample of a study of blood T cell repertoires in COVID-19. The table came from immunoSEQ multiplex PCR; TCRdb's copy has only in-frame clones and leaves some out. The sample carries hundreds of thousands of clones, about nine tenths recorded once. Sequencing was done on a sample of peripheral blood. These receptors were taken from a woman between 35 and 50 years old who had recovered from COVID-19. The CDR3 runs from the conserved cysteine through the conserved F or W. A D gene is named only where the DNA matches it firmly. Clone sizes are given selectively: once, few, many, or a class where the clone is expanded.

>TRBJ2-7|TRBD2|NA|TRBV3-1/TRBV3-2
TGTGCCAGCAGCCGCAATAAAGCAACTAGCGGGGGGCTTGGGGAGCAGTACTTC
CASSRNKATSGGLGEQYF
>TRBJ2-3|NA|NA|TRBV5-1
TGCGCCAGCAGCACGGGACTCCTCAAGGCAGATACGCAGTATTTT
CASSTGLLKADTQYF
>TRBJ2-7|NA|many|TRBV27
TGTGCCAGCAGCTTCATGACAGGCAGCTCCTACGAGCAGTACTTC
CASSFMTGSSYEQYF
>TRBJ1-6|NA|NA|TRBV7-2
TGTGCCAGCAGCTTAGGGGGGACACATTATAATTCACCCCTCCACTTT
CASSLGGTHYNSPLHF
>TRBJ1-1|NA|NA|TRBV29-1
TGCAGCGTTGTAATTAACACTGAAGCTTTCTTT
CSVVINTEAFF
>TRBJ2-3|NA|NA|TRBV2
TGTGCCAGCAGTGAATCCCCGAGCACAGATACGCAGTATTTT
CASSESPSTDTQYF
>TRBJ1-2|NA|once|TRBV2
TGTGCCAGCAGTCCGGGGAGGGGCGCCTATGGCTACACCTTC
CASSPGRGAYGYTF
>TRBJ2-2|NA|few|TRBV11-3
TGTGCCAGCCGCCCTGGGGGGACCAACACCGGGGAGCTGTTTTTT
CASRPGGTNTGELFF
>TRBJ1-5|NA|NA|TRBV4-2
TGTGCCAGCAGCCAAGATGGAGACCCCCCCCAGCATTTT
CASSQDGDPPQHF
>TRBJ2-3|NA|NA|TRBV4-1
TGCGCCAGCAGCCAAGATGGGAGGGGGGGCGGCACAGATACGCAGTATTTT
CASSQDGRGGGTDTQYF
>TRBJ1-3|NA|NA|TRBV30
TGTGCCTGGAGGGTACCTGGGACTAATGGAAACACCATATATTTT
CAWRVPGTNGNTIYF
>TRBJ1-4|TRBD1|NA|TRBV10-3
TGTGCCATCAGTTCCGTGGGGACAGGAGTTGAAAAACTGTTTTTT
CAISSVGTGVEKLFF
>TRBJ1-1|NA|NA|TRBV7-3
TGTGCCAGCAGCTTAGGGGGGGCGAGTGAAGCTTTCTTT
CASSLGGASEAFF
>TRBJ1-4|TRBD1|NA|TRBV5-1
TGCGCCAGCAGCCCCTTGACAGGGGGGAATGAAAAACTGTTTTTT
CASSPLTGGNEKLFF
>TRBJ1-2|TRBD1|NA|TRBV5-8
TGTGCCAGCAGCTTGTCGGGACAGGGGGCTGCAGGCTACACCTTC
CASSLSGQGAAGYTF
>TRBJ2-7|TRBD1|NA|TRBV19
TGTGCCAGTAGCCCAACAGGGGGCAACGCCTACGAGCAGTACTTC
CASSPTGGNAYEQYF
>TRBJ2-4|NA|NA|TRBV7-2
TGTGCCAGCAGCCTCGGGGGCATTCAGTACTTC
CASSLGGIQYF
>TRBJ1-2|NA|NA|TRBV5-1
TGCGCCAGCAGCTTGGAGGGGTCCGCGGGGCTGGAAGGCTACACCTTC
CASSLEGSAGLEGYTF
>TRBJ2-7|TRBD1|few|TRBV11-2
TGTGCCAGCAGCTTAGCACAGGGGGTCCTCTACGAGCAGTACTTC
CASSLAQGVLYEQYF
>TRBJ2-7|TRBD2|NA|TRBV5-6
TGTGCCAGCAGCCCCTCGACTAGCGAGCTCTACGAGCAGTACTTC
CASSPSTSELYEQYF
>TRBJ1-4|TRBD1|many|TRBV2
TGTGCCAGCAGCTTCAACAGGGGCGAAAAACTGTTTTTT
CASSFNRGEKLFF
>TRBJ2-7|TRBD1|NA|TRBV7-9
TGTGCCAGCAGACAGGGGACCTACGAGCAGTACTTC
CASRQGTYEQYF
>TRBJ1-2|TRBD1|NA|TRBV6-2/TRBV6-3
TGTGCCAGCAGTTACCCCGGGACAGGAGACTATGGCTACACCTTC
CASSYPGTGDYGYTF
>TRBJ1-3|TRBD1|NA|TRBV5-1
TGCGCCAGCAGCTTGGGTGGCAGGGGGCCCTCCTCTGGAAACACCATATATTTT
CASSLGGRGPSSGNTIYF
>TRBJ1-2|TRBD1|NA|TRBV25-1
TGTGCCAGCAGTTCCGCAGGGGGCCGATCTAACTATGGCTACACCTTC
CASSSAGGRSNYGYTF
>TRBJ2-7|TRBD2|NA|TRBV3-1/TRBV3-2
TGTGCCAGCAGCCGTATGGGACTAGCGGGCAACGAGCAGTACTTC
CASSRMGLAGNEQYF
>TRBJ1-2|TRBD1|NA|TRBV5-8
TGTGCCAGCAGCTCAACAGGGGGTGGCTATGGCTACACCTTC
CASSSTGGGYGYTF
>TRBJ2-7|TRBD1|NA|TRBV6-7
TGTGCCAGCAGCGACCCTGGCGGTCTTGTGGGGACAGGGGCCCAGGGCGAGCAGTACTTC
CASSDPGGLVGTGAQGEQYF
>TRBJ2-7|NA|NA|TRBV9
TGTGCCAGCAGCGTCCGCGGGGACCCCTACTACGAGCAGTACTTC
CASSVRGDPYYEQYF
>TRBJ1-2|NA|NA|TRBV27
TGTGCCAGCAGTTTATTGGCAGGGGTTGGCTACACCTTC
CASSLLAGVGYTF
>TRBJ2-2|TRBD1|NA|TRBV18
TGTGCCAGCTCACGTAAGGACAGGGGAAACACCGGGGAGCTGTTTTTT
CASSRKDRGNTGELFF
>TRBJ2-2|NA|few|TRBV14
TGTGCCAGCAGCCCCGGGACTAACACCGGGGAGCTGTTTTTT
CASSPGTNTGELFF